This T cell receptor (beta chain) stems from a study of T-cell memory formation after mild COVID-19. Study-wide results and caveats: Shrinking CD4+ clones resided mostly in CM and EM, and CD8+ ones in EMRA. Clones that contracted from day 15 to 85 had balanced CD4/CD8; later expanders were CD4+ biased.

The ends were cut back, 1 base at V and 0 bases at J, with 10 bases in the middle. CDR1 and CDR2 from the germline V gene are SGHRS and YFSETQ. This CDR3 is built from 16 residues. Amplification by 5'RACE using constant-segment primers produced TCR alpha and TCR beta cDNA libraries that carried sample barcodes and UMIs. TCRdb reprocessed the 5' RACE reads via MiXCR and lists one record per CDR3 protein. The repertoire holds 250,000 to 400,000 distinct CDR3 sequences, with over 11% as singletons. As for this clonotype: What it binds is unknown.

V gene TRBV5-1 combines with J gene TRBJ2-2; D call uncertain. Specimen: PBMCs or a T cell subset sorted from them (not recorded which). The sequence came from a man between 18 and 29 years old who had mild COVID-19 (a few samples of this study predate the infection). Cell type and time point are not known. The CDR3 sequence: CASSLYGVANTGELFF. The CDR3 DNA reads as TGCGCCAGCAGCTTGTATGGGGTCGCGAACACCGGGGAGCTGTTTTTT.